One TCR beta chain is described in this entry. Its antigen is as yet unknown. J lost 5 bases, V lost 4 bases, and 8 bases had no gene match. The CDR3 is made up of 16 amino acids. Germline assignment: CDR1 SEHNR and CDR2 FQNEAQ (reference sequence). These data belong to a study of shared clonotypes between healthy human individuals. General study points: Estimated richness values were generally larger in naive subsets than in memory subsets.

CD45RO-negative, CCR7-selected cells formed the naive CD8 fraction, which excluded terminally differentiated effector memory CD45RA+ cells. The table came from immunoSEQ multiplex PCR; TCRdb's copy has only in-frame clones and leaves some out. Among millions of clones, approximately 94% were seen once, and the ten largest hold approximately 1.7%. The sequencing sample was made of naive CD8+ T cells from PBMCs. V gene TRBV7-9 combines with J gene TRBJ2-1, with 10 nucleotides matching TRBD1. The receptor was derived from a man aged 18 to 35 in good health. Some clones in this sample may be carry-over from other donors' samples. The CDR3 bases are TGTGCCAGCAGCTCGGGACAGGGGAGGCTCGACAATGAGCAGTTCTTC. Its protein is CASSSGQGRLDNEQFF.